This T cell receptor (beta chain) was identified during a study of blood T cell repertoires in COVID-19. Study as a whole: Donors in the United States, Italy and Spain gave samples during acute or convalescent COVID-19. Nucleic acid was either cDNA or gDNA, and it came from T cells, B-cell-depleted T cells, or PBMCs.

Authors' analysis steps: Reference gene primer amplification in the assay estimated nucleated cell counts. Only in-frame clones appear in the TCRdb table, and some are missing; sequencing was by immunoSEQ multiplex PCR. V, J and clone size reflect that table, while D and trimming were determined from the DNA. The sample includes some 25,000 clones, roughly 90% of them seen just once. Germline loops: CDR1 SGHDT, CDR2 YYEEEE. Trimming cost V 0 bases and J 7 bases, with 12 bases left between them. The CDR3 runs 14 residues. The sequence was collected from a human donor in a cohort sampled during active COVID-19. V gene TRBV5-6 combines with J gene TRBJ2-3; D may be TRBD1 (5 bases). The sequenced material came from peripheral blood. CDR3 sequence reads: CASSLALREYTQYF. CDR3 bases: TGTGCCAGCAGCTTGGCCCTCAGGGAATATACGCAGTATTTT.